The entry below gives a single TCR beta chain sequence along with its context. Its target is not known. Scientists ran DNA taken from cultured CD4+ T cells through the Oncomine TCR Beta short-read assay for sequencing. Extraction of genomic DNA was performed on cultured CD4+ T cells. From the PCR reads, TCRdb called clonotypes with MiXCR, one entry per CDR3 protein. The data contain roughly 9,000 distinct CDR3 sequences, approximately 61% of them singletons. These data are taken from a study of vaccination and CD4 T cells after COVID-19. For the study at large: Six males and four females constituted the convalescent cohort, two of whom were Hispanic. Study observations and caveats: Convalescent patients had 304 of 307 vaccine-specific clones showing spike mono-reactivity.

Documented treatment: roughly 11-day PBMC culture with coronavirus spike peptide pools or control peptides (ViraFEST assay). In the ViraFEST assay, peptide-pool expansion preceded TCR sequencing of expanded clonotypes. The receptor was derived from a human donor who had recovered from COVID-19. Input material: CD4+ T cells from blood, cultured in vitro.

CDR3 loop: CSARDRSYGAFF. Here the CDR3 DNA reads TGCAGTGCTAGAGATCGGTCTTACGGGGCTTTCTTT. V is TRBV20-1 and J is TRBJ1-1; no clear D. CDR1 and CDR2 (germline): DFQATT, SNEGSKA (reference sequence). Between the trimmed V and J ends, which lost 0 bases and 11 bases, there was a span of 13 bases. This CDR3 has 12 residues.